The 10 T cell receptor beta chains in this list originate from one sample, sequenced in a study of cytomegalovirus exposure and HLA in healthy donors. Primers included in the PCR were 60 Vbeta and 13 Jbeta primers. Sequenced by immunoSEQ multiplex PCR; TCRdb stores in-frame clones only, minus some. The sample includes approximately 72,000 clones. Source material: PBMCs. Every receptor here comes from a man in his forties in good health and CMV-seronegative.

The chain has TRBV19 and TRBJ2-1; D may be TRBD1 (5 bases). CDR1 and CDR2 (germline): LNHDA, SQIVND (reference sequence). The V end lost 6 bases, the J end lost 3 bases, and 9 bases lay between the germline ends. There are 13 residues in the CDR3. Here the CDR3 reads CASRKGLYNEQFF. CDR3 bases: TGTGCCAGTAGGAAGGGGCTCTACAATGAGCAGTTCTTC.

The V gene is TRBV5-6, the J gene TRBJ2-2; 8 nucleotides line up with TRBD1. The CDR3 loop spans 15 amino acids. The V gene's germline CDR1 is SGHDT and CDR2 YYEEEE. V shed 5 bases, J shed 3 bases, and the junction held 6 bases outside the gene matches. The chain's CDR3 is CASSPDRAYTGELFF. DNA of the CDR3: TGTGCCAGCAGTCCGGACAGGGCGTACACCGGGGAGCTGTTTTTT.

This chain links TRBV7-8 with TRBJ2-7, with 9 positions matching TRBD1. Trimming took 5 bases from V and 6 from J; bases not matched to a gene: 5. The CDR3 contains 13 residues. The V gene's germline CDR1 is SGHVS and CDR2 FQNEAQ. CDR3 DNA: TGTGCCAGCAGCCAGGGACAGGGAGTCGAGCAGTACTTC. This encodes CASSQGQGVEQYF.

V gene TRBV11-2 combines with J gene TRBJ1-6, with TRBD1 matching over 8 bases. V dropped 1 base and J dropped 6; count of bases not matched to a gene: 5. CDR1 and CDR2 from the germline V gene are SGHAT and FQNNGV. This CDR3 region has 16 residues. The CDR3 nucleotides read TGTGCCAGCAGCTTAGGGACAGGGTCCGCTAATTCACCCCTCCACTTT. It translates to CASSLGTGSANSPLHF.

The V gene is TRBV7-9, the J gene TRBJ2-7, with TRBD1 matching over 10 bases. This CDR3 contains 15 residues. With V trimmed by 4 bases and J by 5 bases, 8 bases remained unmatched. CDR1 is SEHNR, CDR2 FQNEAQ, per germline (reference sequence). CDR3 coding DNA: TGTGCCAGCAGCTCCGGGGGGACAGGGGATCACGAGCAGTACTTC. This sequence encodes CASSSGGTGDHEQYF.

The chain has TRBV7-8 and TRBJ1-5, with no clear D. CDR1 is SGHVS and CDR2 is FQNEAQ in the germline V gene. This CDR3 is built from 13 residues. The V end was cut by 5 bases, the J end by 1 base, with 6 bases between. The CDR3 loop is CASSVRSNQPQHF. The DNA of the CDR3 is TGTGCCAGCAGCGTCAGGAGCAATCAGCCCCAGCATTTT.

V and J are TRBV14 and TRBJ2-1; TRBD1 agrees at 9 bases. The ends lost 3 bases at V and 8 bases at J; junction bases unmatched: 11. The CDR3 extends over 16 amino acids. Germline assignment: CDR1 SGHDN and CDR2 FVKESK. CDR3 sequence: CASSHPGTGGRDEQFF. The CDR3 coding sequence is TGTGCCAGCAGCCATCCTGGCACAGGGGGCCGAGATGAGCAGTTCTTC. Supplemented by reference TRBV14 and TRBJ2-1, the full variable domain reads EAGVTQFPSHSVIEKGQTVTLRCDPISGHDNLYWYRRVMGKEIKFLLHFVKESKQDESGMPNNRFLAERTGGTYSTLKVQPAELEDSGVYFCASSHPGTGGRDEQFFGPGTRLTVL.

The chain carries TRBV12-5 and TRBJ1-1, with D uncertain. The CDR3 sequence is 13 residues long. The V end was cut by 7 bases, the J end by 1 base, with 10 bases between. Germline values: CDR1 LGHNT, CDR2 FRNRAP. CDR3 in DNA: TGTGCTAGTGCCCCTGAGGGGAACACTGAAGCTTTCTTT. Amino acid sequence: CASAPEGNTEAFF. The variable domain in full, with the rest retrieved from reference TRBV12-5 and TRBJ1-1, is DARVTQTPRHKVTEMGQEVTMRCQPILGHNTVFWYRQTMMQGLELLAYFRNRAPLDDSGMPKDRFSAEMPDATLATLKIQPSEPRDSAVYFCASAPEGNTEAFFGQGTRLTVV.

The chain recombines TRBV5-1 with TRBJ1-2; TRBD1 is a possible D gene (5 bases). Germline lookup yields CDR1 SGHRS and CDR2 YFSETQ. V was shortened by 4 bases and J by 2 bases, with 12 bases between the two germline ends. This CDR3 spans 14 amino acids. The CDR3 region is CASSAGGSNYGYTF. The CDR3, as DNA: TGCGCCAGCAGCGCCGGGGGATCAAACTATGGCTACACCTTC.

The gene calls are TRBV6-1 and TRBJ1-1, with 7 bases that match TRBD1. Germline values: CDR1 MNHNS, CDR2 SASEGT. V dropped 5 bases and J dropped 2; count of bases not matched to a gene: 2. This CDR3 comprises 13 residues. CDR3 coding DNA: TGTGCCAGCAGTAGGACAGGAAACACTGAAGCTTTCTTT. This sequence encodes CASSRTGNTEAFF.